Listed below are T cell receptor beta chains from one sample, sequenced in a study of CD8+ T cells in alopecia areata. Repertoires were generated with immunoSEQ multiplex PCR, while TCRdb's copy carries only in-frame clones and drops some. The sample lists about 190,000 clones, roughly 62% seen once, with roughly 12% in the top ten. The starting material was CD8+ T cells sorted from blood, obtained at week 24, from a patient treated with tofacitinib. The receptors were gathered from a human donor with alopecia areata. CDR3s include the opening cysteine and the closing phenylalanine or tryptophan.

len,v_gene,j_gene,CDR3aa
15,TRBV5-1,TRBJ2-6,CASQGALSGANVLTF
13,TRBV30,TRBJ2-1,CAWSWGPYNEQFF
14,TRBV29-1,TRBJ2-7,CSVEDKQASYEQYF
13,TRBV4-1,TRBJ1-1,CASSQASGSEAFF
13,TRBV5-1,TRBJ1-2,CASSFRGNYGYTF
17,TRBV6-1,TRBJ2-3,CASSGKRAAPSTDTQYF
14,TRBV5-4,TRBJ1-1,CASSLADLNTEAFF
18,TRBV4-1,TRBJ2-1,CASSQAIRLAGPYNEQFF
13,TRBV2,TRBJ1-2,CASAGTGGYGYTF
16,TRBV4-2,TRBJ2-7,CASSRQRGQGSYEQYF
13,TRBV30,TRBJ1-1,CAWSTNRDTEAFF
15,TRBV7-8,TRBJ2-1,CASSLVGGPDNEQFF
13,TRBV5-1,TRBJ2-1,CASSLDRNNEQFF
14,TRBV27,TRBJ2-7,CASRPTPRSYEQYF
14,TRBV5-4,TRBJ1-5,CASSPGQGAQPQHF
12,TRBV9,TRBJ2-1,CASQKGNNEQFF
16,TRBV6-9,TRBJ2-5,CASSPGVAGGQETQYF
12,TRBV9,TRBJ1-2,CASKLTGSGYTF
15,TRBV5-1,TRBJ2-4,CASSEDRGRRNIQYF
15,TRBV30,TRBJ1-5,CAWMYVRVGNQPQHF
12,TRBV5-6,TRBJ2-3,CASSFGRITQYF
16,TRBV19,TRBJ1-5,CASSTGTDHSNQPQHF
15,TRBV7-9,TRBJ2-1,CASVFTVQITNEQFF
15,TRBV7-3,TRBJ2-3,CASSLIGGGPDTQYF
12,TRBV30,TRBJ2-7,CAWEGDSLEQYF
11,TRBV5-1,TRBJ2-1,CASSLGNEQFF
14,TRBV9,TRBJ1-1,CASSVVMRDTEAFF
17,TRBV5-4,TRBJ2-2,CASSLEPDRENTGELFF
15,TRBV15,TRBJ2-3,CATSKTGGSTDTQYF
13,TRBV30,TRBJ1-2,CAWSVGGLDGYTF
15,TRBV30,TRBJ1-5,CAWRGAGYSNQPQHF
16,TRBV15,TRBJ2-1,CATSRDLAGAYNEQFF
15,TRBV30,TRBJ2-5,CAWSGAGGALETQYF
15,TRBV13,TRBJ2-5,CASSVGQGTVETQYF
14,TRBV30,TRBJ2-4,CAWTQTGGVDIQYF
15,TRBV27,TRBJ2-6,CASSLSGAGANVLTF
16,TRBV10-3,TRBJ2-1,CAISEYAAISYNEQFF
15,TRBV4-1,TRBJ2-1,CASSQDWESYNEQFF
13,TRBV11-2,TRBJ1-2,CASSLGQGRGYTF
13,TRBV30,TRBJ1-4,CAWSQSQDEKLFF
16,TRBV5-6,TRBJ2-5,CASSLGAVVVQETQYF
13,TRBV27,TRBJ2-5,CASSWTSEETQYF
14,TRBV2,TRBJ2-7,CATKFYRIPHEQYF
15,TRBV30,TRBJ1-2,CAWNRKDRGTYGYTF
18,TRBV5-1,TRBJ2-1,CASSLVGLAGGSYNEQFF
16,TRBV7-9,TRBJ2-3,CASSPRAGGNTDTQYF
16,TRBV14,TRBJ2-6,CASSQETGAGANVLTF
15,TRBV4-1,TRBJ1-2,CASSQVGQGAYGYTF
16,TRBV6-6,TRBJ2-1,CASSLGTLPPVNEQFF
14,TRBV2,TRBJ1-4,CATTLPERDEKLFF
12,TRBV25-1,TRBJ2-5,CASTGPQETQYF
14,TRBV15,TRBJ2-7,CATSREDDLWEQYF
17,TRBV7-9,TRBJ1-4,CASSSKLHRGENEKLFF
17,TRBV7-9,TRBJ2-1,CASSPEATSGSYNEQFF